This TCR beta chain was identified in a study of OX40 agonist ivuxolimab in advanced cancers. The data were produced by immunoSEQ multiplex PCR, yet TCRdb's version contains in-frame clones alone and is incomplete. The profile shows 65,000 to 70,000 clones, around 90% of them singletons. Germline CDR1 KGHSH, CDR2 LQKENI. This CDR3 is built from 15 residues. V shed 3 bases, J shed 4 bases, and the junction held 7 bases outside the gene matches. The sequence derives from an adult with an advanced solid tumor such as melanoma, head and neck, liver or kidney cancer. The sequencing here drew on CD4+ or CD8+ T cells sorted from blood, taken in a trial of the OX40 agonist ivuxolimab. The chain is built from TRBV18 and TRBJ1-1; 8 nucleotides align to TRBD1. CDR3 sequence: CASSPGQGSATEAFF. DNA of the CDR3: TGTGCCAGCTCACCTGGACAGGGTAGTGCCACTGAAGCTTTCTTT. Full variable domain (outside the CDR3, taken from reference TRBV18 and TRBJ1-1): NAGVMQNPRHLVRRRGQEARLRCSPMKGHSHVYWYRQLPEEGLKFMVYLQKENIIDESGMPKERFSAEFPKEGPSILRIQQVVRGDSAAYFCASSPGQGSATEAFFGQGTRLTVV.